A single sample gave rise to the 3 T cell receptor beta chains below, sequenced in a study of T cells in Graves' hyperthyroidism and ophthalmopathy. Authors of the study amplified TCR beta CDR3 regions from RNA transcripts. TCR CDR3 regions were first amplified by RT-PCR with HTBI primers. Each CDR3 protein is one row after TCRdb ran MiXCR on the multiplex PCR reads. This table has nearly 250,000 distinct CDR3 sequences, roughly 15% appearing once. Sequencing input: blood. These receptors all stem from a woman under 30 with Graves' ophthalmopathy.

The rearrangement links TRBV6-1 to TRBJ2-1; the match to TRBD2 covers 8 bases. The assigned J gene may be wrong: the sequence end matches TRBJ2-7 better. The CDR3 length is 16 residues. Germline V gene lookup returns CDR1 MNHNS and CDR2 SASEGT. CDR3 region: CASTTRGGLSYNEQYF. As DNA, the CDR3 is TGTGCCAGCACTACACGGGGGGGCCTTTCCTACAATGAGCAGTACTTC.

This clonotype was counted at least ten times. CDR3 amino acids: CASSAASGGADTQYF. For the CDR3, the DNA is TGTGCCAGCAGCGCCGCTAGCGGGGGGGCAGATACGCAGTATTTT. The genes are TRBV9 and TRBJ2-3; 12 bases are a match to TRBD2. CDR1 and CDR2 (germline): SGDLS, YYNGEE. After removal of 3 bases from V and 4 bases from J, the junction contained 3 bases not matched to a gene. The CDR3 contains 15 residues.

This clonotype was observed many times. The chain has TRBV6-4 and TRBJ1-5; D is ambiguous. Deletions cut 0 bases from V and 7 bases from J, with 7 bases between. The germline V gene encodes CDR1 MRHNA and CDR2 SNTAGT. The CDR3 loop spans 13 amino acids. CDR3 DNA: TGTGCCAGCAGTGACTCGACTGGCCAGCCCCAGCATTTT. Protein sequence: CASSDSTGQPQHF.